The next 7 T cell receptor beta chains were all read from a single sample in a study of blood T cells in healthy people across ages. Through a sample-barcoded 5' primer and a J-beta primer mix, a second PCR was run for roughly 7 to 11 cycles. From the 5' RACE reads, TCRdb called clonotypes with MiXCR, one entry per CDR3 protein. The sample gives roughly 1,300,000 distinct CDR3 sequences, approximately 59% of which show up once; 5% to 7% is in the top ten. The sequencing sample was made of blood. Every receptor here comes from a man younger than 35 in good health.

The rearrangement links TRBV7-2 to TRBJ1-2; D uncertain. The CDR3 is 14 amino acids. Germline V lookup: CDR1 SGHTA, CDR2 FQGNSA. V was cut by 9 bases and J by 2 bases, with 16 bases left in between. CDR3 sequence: CASQPGSANYGYTF. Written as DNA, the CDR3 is TGTGCCAGTCAACCGGGGAGTGCAAACTATGGCTACACCTTC.

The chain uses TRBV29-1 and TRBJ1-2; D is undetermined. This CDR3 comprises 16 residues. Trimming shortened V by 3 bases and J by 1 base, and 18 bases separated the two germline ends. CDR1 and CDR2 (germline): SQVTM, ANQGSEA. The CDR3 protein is CSVDKASQQNNYGYTF. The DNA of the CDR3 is TGCAGCGTTGACAAGGCGTCACAGCAGAATAACTATGGCTACACCTTC.

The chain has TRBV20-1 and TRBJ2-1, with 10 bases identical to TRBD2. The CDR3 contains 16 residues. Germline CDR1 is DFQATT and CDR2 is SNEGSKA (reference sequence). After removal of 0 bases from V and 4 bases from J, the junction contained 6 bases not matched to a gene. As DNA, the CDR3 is TGCAGTGCTAGAGATACAGCAGCGGGAGGGTACAATGAGCAGTTCTTC. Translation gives CSARDTAAGGYNEQFF.

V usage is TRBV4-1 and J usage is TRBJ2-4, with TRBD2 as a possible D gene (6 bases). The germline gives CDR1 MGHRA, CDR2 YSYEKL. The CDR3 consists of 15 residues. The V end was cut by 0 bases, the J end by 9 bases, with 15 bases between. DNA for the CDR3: TGCGCCAGCAGCCAAGATCGAGGCGGGGCCGGCATTCAGTACTTC. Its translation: CASSQDRGGAGIQYF.

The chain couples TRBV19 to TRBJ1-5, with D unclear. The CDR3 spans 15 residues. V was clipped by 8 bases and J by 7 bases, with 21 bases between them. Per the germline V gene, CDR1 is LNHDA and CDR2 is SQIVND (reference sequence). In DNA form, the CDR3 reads TGTGCCAGTTCCCGGGCCCACGGTGCGAAGCAGCCCCAGCATTTT. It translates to CASSRAHGAKQPQHF.

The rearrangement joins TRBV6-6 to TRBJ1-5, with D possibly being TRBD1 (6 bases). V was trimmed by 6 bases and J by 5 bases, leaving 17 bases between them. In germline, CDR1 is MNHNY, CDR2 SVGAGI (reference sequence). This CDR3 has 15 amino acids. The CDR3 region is CASSLYRELDQPQHF. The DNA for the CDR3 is TGTGCCAGCAGCTTATACAGGGAGTTAGATCAGCCCCAGCATTTT.

In DNA, the CDR3 is TGTGCCAGCAGCTTAGCGGGGGCGCCGGGCACTGAAGCTTTCTTT. Translated, it gives CASSLAGAPGTEAFF. The rearrangement uses TRBV7-6 and TRBJ1-1, with D perhaps TRBD1 (6 bases). Per the germline V gene, CDR1 is SGHVS and CDR2 is FNYEAQ. V was clipped by 0 bases and J by 4 bases, with 12 bases between them. The CDR3 length is 15 residues.